This T cell receptor (beta chain) was retrieved from a study of T-cell reconstitution after alpha-beta-depleted transplantation in children. V shed 5 bases and J shed 1 base, with 12 bases lying between them. The CDR3 has 14 residues. The germline gives CDR1 SGHRS, CDR2 YFSETQ. The TCRbeta library was prepared with unique molecular identifiers. TCRdb re-analysed the PCR reads in MiXCR, keeping a single row per CDR3 protein. This table has some 600,000 distinct CDR3 sequences, roughly 17% appearing once. This clonotype occurred many times. Sequencing was performed on PBMCs from the stem cell graft donor, taken from the stem cell graft. The chain employs TRBV5-1 and TRBJ1-1, with unresolved D. The origin of this receptor is a human donor who donated a stem cell graft to a child with acute myeloid leukemia. The CDR3 sequence is CASSPVLENTEAFF. The CDR3 nucleotides read TGCGCCAGCAGTCCCGTCTTGGAGAACACTGAAGCTTTCTTT.